Listed below are T cell receptor beta chains from one sample, sequenced in a study of T cell repertoires in cytomegalovirus infection. These receptors have no identified antigens. TCRdb redid the calling of the reads with MiXCR, one entry per CDR3 protein. The sample yields 70,000 to 85,000 distinct CDR3 sequences, roughly 40% seen once. The sample in question was CD8+ T cells from cultured PBMCs, obtained from culture after CMV antigen stimulation. Receptors were obtained from a human donor in good health (CMV status not recorded). Some clones in this sample may be carry-over from other donors' samples. Both conserved end residues are part of each CDR3. A D gene is named only where the DNA matches it firmly. Clone size is stated in some rows and not others, as once, few, many or a class when expanded.

v_gene: TRBV13
j_gene: TRBJ2-5
abundance: .
d_gene: TRBD2
CDR3aa: CASSSEKDPGTSGVETQYF
CDR3nt: TGTGCCAGCAGCTCGGAGAAGGACCCTGGGACTAGCGGGGTCGAGACCCAGTACTTC

v_gene: TRBV7-2
j_gene: TRBJ2-7
abundance: few
d_gene: .
CDR3aa: CASSLGDTYEQYF
CDR3nt: TGTGCCAGCAGCTTAGGGGACACCTACGAGCAGTACTTC

v_gene: TRBV7-6
j_gene: TRBJ2-1
abundance: few
d_gene: .
CDR3aa: CASSLAGEDEQFF
CDR3nt: TGTGCCAGCAGCTTAGCGGGGGAGGATGAGCAGTTCTTC

v_gene: TRBV28
j_gene: TRBJ1-4
abundance: .
d_gene: .
CDR3aa: CASSWRAGRKEKLFF
CDR3nt: TGTGCCAGCAGCTGGAGGGCAGGGCGTAAGGAAAAACTGTTTTTT

v_gene: TRBV5-3
j_gene: TRBJ2-5
abundance: .
d_gene: .
CDR3aa: CASGNFLETQYF
CDR3nt: TGTGCCAGCGGAAACTTTTTAGAGACCCAGTACTTC

v_gene: TRBV7-2
j_gene: TRBJ2-7
abundance: many
d_gene: .
CDR3aa: CASSTDTLSYEQYF
CDR3nt: TGTGCCAGCAGCACGGACACCTTATCCTACGAGCAGTACTTC

v_gene: TRBV2
j_gene: TRBJ2-3
abundance: .
d_gene: .
CDR3aa: CASSRTGLGTDTQYF
CDR3nt: TGTGCCAGCAGTAGAACGGGGCTAGGCACAGATACGCAGTATTTT

v_gene: TRBV7-6
j_gene: TRBJ2-1
abundance: .
d_gene: TRBD1
CDR3aa: CASSFEGGRGNEQFF
CDR3nt: TGTGCCAGCAGCTTTGAAGGGGGCAGGGGAAATGAGCAGTTCTTC

v_gene: TRBV2
j_gene: TRBJ1-5
abundance: .
d_gene: .
CDR3aa: CASRELGGSDQPQHF
CDR3nt: TGTGCCAGCAGGGAACTCGGGGGGAGCGATCAGCCCCAGCATTTT

v_gene: TRBV7-9
j_gene: TRBJ2-7
abundance: .
d_gene: .
CDR3aa: CASSPRIGDRGEAYEQYF
CDR3nt: TGTGCCAGCAGCCCACGTATCGGGGACCGGGGAGAGGCCTACGAGCAGTACTTC

v_gene: TRBV19
j_gene: TRBJ2-7
abundance: .
d_gene: TRBD1
CDR3aa: CASSIGTGPYEQYF
CDR3nt: TGTGCCAGTAGTATTGGGACAGGCCCCTACGAGCAGTACTTC

v_gene: TRBV2
j_gene: TRBJ1-1
abundance: .
d_gene: .
CDR3aa: CASMAGNTEAFF
CDR3nt: TGTGCCAGCATGGCAGGGAACACTGAAGCTTTCTTT

v_gene: TRBV12-3/TRBV12-4
j_gene: TRBJ2-3
abundance: few
d_gene: .
CDR3aa: CASSFGGIADTQYF
CDR3nt: TGTGCCAGCAGTTTTGGGGGGATTGCAGATACGCAGTATTTT

v_gene: TRBV28
j_gene: TRBJ1-2
abundance: few
d_gene: .
CDR3aa: CASSLFQGFYGYTF
CDR3nt: TGTGCCAGCAGTTTATTCCAGGGGTTCTATGGCTACACCTTC

v_gene: TRBV6-1
j_gene: TRBJ2-7
abundance: .
d_gene: .
CDR3aa: CASSWKINYEQYF
CDR3nt: TGTGCCAGCAGTTGGAAAATAAATTACGAGCAGTACTTC

v_gene: TRBV28
j_gene: TRBJ2-7
abundance: .
d_gene: TRBD1
CDR3aa: CASSAGGYEQYF
CDR3nt: TGTGCCAGCAGTGCAGGGGGCTACGAGCAGTACTTC

v_gene: TRBV7-9
j_gene: TRBJ2-1
abundance: few
d_gene: .
CDR3aa: CASSLGAGGVNEQFF
CDR3nt: TGTGCCAGCAGCTTAGGGGCAGGTGGCGTCAATGAGCAGTTCTTC

v_gene: TRBV7-2
j_gene: TRBJ2-7
abundance: many
d_gene: .
CDR3aa: CASSLGPQRIYNEQYF
CDR3nt: TGTGCCAGCAGCTTAGGTCCTCAAAGGATCTATAACGAGCAGTACTTC

v_gene: TRBV2
j_gene: TRBJ1-1
abundance: .
d_gene: .
CDR3aa: CASTKDGGRGTEAFF
CDR3nt: TGTGCCAGCACCAAAGACGGGGGAAGAGGGACTGAAGCTTTCTTT

v_gene: TRBV20-1
j_gene: TRBJ2-1
abundance: .
d_gene: .
CDR3aa: CSARRTAYYNEQFF
CDR3nt: TGCAGTGCTCGCCGGACAGCATACTACAATGAGCAGTTCTTC

v_gene: TRBV6-1
j_gene: TRBJ1-1
abundance: .
d_gene: TRBD1
CDR3aa: CASSEVTGDTEAFF
CDR3nt: TGTGCCAGCAGTGAAGTCACAGGGGACACTGAAGCTTTCTTT

v_gene: TRBV4-1
j_gene: TRBJ2-5
abundance: few
d_gene: TRBD2
CDR3aa: CASSPTRGEQETQYF
CDR3nt: TGCGCCAGCAGCCCCACCCGGGGGGAACAGGAGACCCAGTACTTC

v_gene: TRBV19
j_gene: TRBJ1-5
abundance: .
d_gene: .
CDR3aa: CASSLHDGYNQPQHF
CDR3nt: TGTGCCAGTAGTTTACACGACGGATACAATCAGCCCCAGCATTTT

v_gene: TRBV7-6
j_gene: TRBJ2-3
abundance: .
d_gene: TRBD2
CDR3aa: CASSSTSGPSTDTQYF
CDR3nt: TGTGCCAGCAGCTCCACTAGCGGTCCTAGCACAGATACGCAGTATTTT

v_gene: TRBV7-2
j_gene: TRBJ1-3
abundance: .
d_gene: .
CDR3aa: CASSFVSGEGNAIYF
CDR3nt: TGTGCCAGCAGCTTCGTCTCCGGAGAGGGAAACGCCATATATTTT

v_gene: TRBV2
j_gene: TRBJ1-1
abundance: .
d_gene: .
CDR3aa: CASSALPTGGVEAFF
CDR3nt: TGTGCCAGCAGTGCCCTACCGACAGGTGGGGTTGAAGCTTTCTTT

v_gene: TRBV7-6
j_gene: TRBJ2-5
abundance: .
d_gene: .
CDR3aa: CASSLEVGLETQYF
CDR3nt: TGTGCCAGCAGCTTAGAAGTAGGGCTAGAGACCCAGTACTTC

v_gene: TRBV15
j_gene: TRBJ1-5
abundance: few
d_gene: .
CDR3aa: CATSRDRGGSANQPQHF
CDR3nt: TGTGCCACCAGCAGAGACCGGGGGGGGTCAGCGAATCAGCCCCAGCATTTT

v_gene: TRBV12-3/TRBV12-4
j_gene: TRBJ2-2
abundance: .
d_gene: TRBD2
CDR3aa: CASSLRPSGGAGGELFF
CDR3nt: TGTGCCAGCAGTTTGAGGCCTAGCGGGGGGGCCGGCGGGGAGCTGTTTTTT

v_gene: TRBV20-1
j_gene: TRBJ1-1
abundance: .
d_gene: .
CDR3aa: CSARDRDGGMNTEAFF
CDR3nt: TGCAGTGCTAGAGATAGGGACGGGGGTATGAACACTGAAGCTTTCTTT

v_gene: TRBV6-1
j_gene: TRBJ1-1
abundance: few
d_gene: .
CDR3aa: CASNPGGSNTEAFF
CDR3nt: TGTGCCAGCAACCCCGGGGGATCGAACACTGAAGCTTTCTTT

v_gene: TRBV19
j_gene: TRBJ1-1
abundance: .
d_gene: .
CDR3aa: CASRQGSTEAFF
CDR3nt: TGTGCCAGTAGACAGGGCTCCACTGAAGCTTTCTTT

v_gene: TRBV6-1
j_gene: TRBJ2-2
abundance: few
d_gene: .
CDR3aa: CASSARTDNTGELFF
CDR3nt: TGTGCCAGCAGTGCCAGGACAGACAACACCGGGGAGCTGTTTTTT

v_gene: TRBV19
j_gene: TRBJ2-2
abundance: few
d_gene: .
CDR3aa: CASSIVGNTGELFF
CDR3nt: TGTGCCAGTAGTATAGTTGGGAACACCGGGGAGCTGTTTTTT

v_gene: TRBV20-1
j_gene: TRBJ2-5
abundance: few
d_gene: .
CDR3aa: CSARGRGLGQETQYF
CDR3nt: TGCAGTGCTAGAGGGAGGGGTTTGGGTCAAGAGACCCAGTACTTC

v_gene: TRBV25-1
j_gene: TRBJ2-3
abundance: many
d_gene: .
CDR3aa: CASAWGDTQYF
CDR3nt: TGTGCCAGCGCGTGGGGGGATACGCAGTATTTT

v_gene: TRBV12-3/TRBV12-4
j_gene: TRBJ1-2
abundance: .
d_gene: TRBD1
CDR3aa: CASSGIATDRDYGYTF
CDR3nt: TGTGCCAGCAGCGGAATAGCGACGGACAGGGATTATGGCTACACCTTC

v_gene: TRBV7-9
j_gene: TRBJ2-7
abundance: .
d_gene: .
CDR3aa: CASSLGPGRYEQYF
CDR3nt: TGTGCCAGCAGCCTGGGGCCGGGTCGGTACGAGCAGTACTTC

v_gene: TRBV12-3/TRBV12-4
j_gene: TRBJ2-1
abundance: few
d_gene: .
CDR3aa: CASSIRDLSNEQFF
CDR3nt: TGTGCCAGCAGTATCCGGGACTTGAGCAATGAGCAGTTCTTC

v_gene: TRBV6-1
j_gene: TRBJ1-2
abundance: few
d_gene: .
CDR3aa: CASSPPGYYGYTF
CDR3nt: TGTGCCAGCAGCCCCCCGGGTTACTATGGCTACACCTTC

v_gene: TRBV27
j_gene: TRBJ2-1
abundance: .
d_gene: TRBD1
CDR3aa: CASSSPNDGTGGNEQFF
CDR3nt: TGTGCCAGCAGTTCCCCAAATGACGGGACAGGGGGCAATGAGCAGTTCTTC

v_gene: TRBV7-9
j_gene: TRBJ1-3
abundance: .
d_gene: .
CDR3aa: CASSQGGISGNTIYF
CDR3nt: TGTGCCAGCAGCCAAGGAGGCATCTCTGGAAACACCATATATTTT

v_gene: TRBV19
j_gene: TRBJ2-7
abundance: .
d_gene: .
CDR3aa: CASTGSGGEQYF
CDR3nt: TGTGCCAGCACGGGGTCCGGAGGCGAGCAGTACTTC

v_gene: TRBV7-9
j_gene: TRBJ2-5
abundance: few
d_gene: .
CDR3aa: CASSLTRDQQETQYF
CDR3nt: TGTGCCAGCAGCTTAACTAGGGACCAACAAGAGACCCAGTACTTC

v_gene: TRBV6-8
j_gene: TRBJ2-7
abundance: few
d_gene: .
CDR3aa: CASRTAYGGEQYF
CDR3nt: TGTGCCAGCAGGACAGCGTACGGAGGCGAGCAGTACTTC

v_gene: TRBV6-6
j_gene: TRBJ2-7
abundance: .
d_gene: TRBD1
CDR3aa: CASKLAGTGPHYEQYF
CDR3nt: TGTGCCAGCAAGTTGGCTGGGACAGGGCCCCACTACGAGCAGTACTTC

v_gene: TRBV24-1
j_gene: TRBJ2-3
abundance: few
d_gene: .
CDR3aa: CATSDLRYSAGPDTQYF
CDR3nt: TGTGCCACCAGTGATCTGAGGTACTCGGCAGGGCCAGATACGCAGTATTTT

v_gene: TRBV7-6
j_gene: TRBJ2-7
abundance: .
d_gene: .
CDR3aa: CASSLGGFYEQYF
CDR3nt: TGTGCCAGCAGCTTAGGGGGGTTCTACGAGCAGTACTTC

v_gene: TRBV7-3
j_gene: TRBJ2-7
abundance: .
d_gene: TRBD2
CDR3aa: CASSPASGNSYEQYF
CDR3nt: TGTGCCAGCAGCCCCGCTAGCGGTAACTCCTACGAGCAGTACTTC

v_gene: TRBV2
j_gene: TRBJ2-4
abundance: few
d_gene: .
CDR3aa: CASRSGYGPSRNIQYF
CDR3nt: TGTGCCAGCAGATCCGGGTACGGACCGTCGAGGAACATTCAGTACTTC

v_gene: TRBV15
j_gene: TRBJ2-7
abundance: few
d_gene: .
CDR3aa: CATSSGHRAHEQYF
CDR3nt: TGTGCCACCAGCAGTGGACACAGGGCCCACGAGCAGTACTTC

v_gene: TRBV28
j_gene: TRBJ2-3
abundance: .
d_gene: TRBD2
CDR3aa: CASSPAIGGDTDTQYF
CDR3nt: TGTGCCAGCAGTCCAGCCATTGGGGGGGACACAGATACGCAGTATTTT

v_gene: TRBV7-2
j_gene: TRBJ1-2
abundance: .
d_gene: TRBD1
CDR3aa: CASSLAPQGATDYGYTF
CDR3nt: TGTGCCAGCAGCTTAGCCCCACAGGGGGCGACTGACTATGGCTACACCTTC

v_gene: TRBV7-2
j_gene: TRBJ1-1
abundance: .
d_gene: .
CDR3aa: CASKDSGGPMNTEAFF
CDR3nt: TGTGCCAGCAAAGATTCGGGGGGACCAATGAACACTGAAGCTTTCTTT